This TCR beta chain was profiled in a study of T cells after yellow fever vaccination. With respect to this clonotype: Being one base from a much bigger clone, this may be a read error.

From the 5' RACE reads, TCRdb called clonotypes with MiXCR, one entry per CDR3 protein. The sample holds around 350,000 distinct CDR3 sequences, around 10% seen once. The receptor was derived from a young man who received the YFV17D yellow fever vaccine. Source: PBMCs, taken on the day of the first yellow fever vaccination.

The CDR3 sequence: CTSSPMSAGGTYEQYF. In nucleotides, the CDR3 is TGCACCAGCAGCCCTATGTCTGCGGGGGGAACCTACGAGCAGTACTTC. V is TRBV5-1 and J is TRBJ2-7; 8 nucleotides align to TRBD2. Germline V lookup: CDR1 SGHRS, CDR2 YFSETQ. This CDR3 region has 16 residues.